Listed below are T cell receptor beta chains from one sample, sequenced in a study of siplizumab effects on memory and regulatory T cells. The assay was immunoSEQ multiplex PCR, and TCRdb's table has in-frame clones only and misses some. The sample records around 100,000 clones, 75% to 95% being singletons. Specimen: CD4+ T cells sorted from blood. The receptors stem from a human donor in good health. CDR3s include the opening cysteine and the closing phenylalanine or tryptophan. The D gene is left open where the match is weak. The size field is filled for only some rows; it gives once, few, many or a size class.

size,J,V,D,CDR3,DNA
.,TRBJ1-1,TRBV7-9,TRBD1,CASSPPGTGLNTEAFF,TGTGCCAGCAGCCCGCCCGGGACAGGGTTGAACACTGAAGCTTTCTTT
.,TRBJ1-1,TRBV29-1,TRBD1,CSVEQGGAEAFF,TGCAGCGTGGAACAGGGGGGGGCTGAAGCTTTCTTT
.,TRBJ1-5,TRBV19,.,CASQYGQRNQPQHF,TGTGCCAGTCAGTACGGACAGCGTAATCAGCCCCAGCATTTT
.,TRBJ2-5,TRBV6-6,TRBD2,CASSYRLAGVQETQYF,TGTGCCAGCAGTTACCGACTAGCGGGGGTTCAAGAGACCCAGTACTTC
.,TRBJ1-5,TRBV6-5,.,CASSYEVSWHF,TGTGCCAGCAGTTACGAGGTGTCTTGGCATTTT
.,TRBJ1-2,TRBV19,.,CASAIGGSNYGYTF,TGTGCCAGCGCTATCGGGGGGTCTAACTATGGCTACACCTTC
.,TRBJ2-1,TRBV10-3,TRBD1,CAISFSTGTHEQFF,TGTGCCATCAGTTTTTCGACAGGGACCCATGAGCAGTTCTTC
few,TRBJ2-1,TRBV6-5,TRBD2,CASSPGLAANEQFF,TGTGCCAGCAGCCCGGGACTAGCTGCCAATGAGCAGTTCTTC
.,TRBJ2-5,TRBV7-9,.,CASSLPAGLPQTQYF,TGTGCCAGCAGCTTGCCGGCGGGGCTCCCACAGACCCAGTACTTC
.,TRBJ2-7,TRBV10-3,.,CAISEGGGYEQYF,TGTGCCATCAGTGAAGGAGGGGGCTACGAGCAGTACTTC
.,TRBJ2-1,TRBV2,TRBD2,CASSLSLAGNEQFF,TGTGCCAGCAGTTTATCGCTAGCGGGCAATGAGCAGTTCTTC
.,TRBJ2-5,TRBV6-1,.,CASSVTAGTPLQETQYF,TGTGCCAGCAGTGTTACGGCCGGGACCCCACTCCAAGAGACCCAGTACTTC
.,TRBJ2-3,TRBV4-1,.,CASSQEGTSRAETQYF,TGCGCCAGCAGCCAAGAAGGCACTAGCCGGGCGGAAACGCAGTATTTT
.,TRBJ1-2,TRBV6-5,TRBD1,CATLDRDYGYTF,TGTGCCACCCTGGACAGGGACTATGGCTACACCTTC
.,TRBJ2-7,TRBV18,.,CASSPGGGEQYF,TGTGCCAGCTCACCAGGGGGTGGCGAGCAGTACTTC
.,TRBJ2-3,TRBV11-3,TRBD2,CASSLVSGGARDTQYF,TGTGCCAGCAGCTTAGTAAGCGGGGGGGCCAGGGATACGCAGTATTTT
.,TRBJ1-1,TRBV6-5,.,CASRNRADSEAFF,TGTGCCAGCAGAAATAGAGCGGACAGTGAAGCTTTCTTT
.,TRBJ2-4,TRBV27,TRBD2,CASSPMGLAGIRAKNIQYF,TGTGCCAGCAGTCCTATGGGACTAGCGGGGATTAGGGCCAAAAACATTCAGTACTTC
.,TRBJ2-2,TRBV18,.,CASSSQGQNTGELFF,TGTGCCAGCTCATCGCAGGGACAGAACACCGGGGAGCTGTTTTTT
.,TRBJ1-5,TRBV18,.,CASSPGEGPNQPQHF,TGTGCCAGCTCACCTGGTGAGGGACCTAATCAGCCCCAGCATTTT
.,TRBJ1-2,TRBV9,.,CASSGAGGGYTF,TGTGCCAGCAGCGGCGCTGGGGGGGGCTACACCTTC
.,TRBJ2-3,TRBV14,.,CASSQEFRGTDTQYF,TGTGCCAGCAGCCAAGAGTTCCGGGGAACAGATACGCAGTATTTT
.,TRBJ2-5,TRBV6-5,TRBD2,CASSYGGGGQETQYF,TGTGCCAGCAGTTACGGAGGCGGGGGACAAGAGACCCAGTACTTC
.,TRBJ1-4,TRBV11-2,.,CASSLRLNEKLFF,TGTGCCAGCAGCTTAAGATTAAATGAAAAACTGTTTTTT
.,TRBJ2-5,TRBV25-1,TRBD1,CASSFPPGQGKETQYF,TGTGCCAGCAGCTTCCCTCCGGGACAGGGAAAAGAGACCCAGTACTTC
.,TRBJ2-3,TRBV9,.,CASSALRATRGDTQYF,TGTGCCAGCAGCGCCCTCCGGGCCACTCGCGGCGATACGCAGTATTTT
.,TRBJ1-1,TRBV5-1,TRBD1,CASSWTGANTEAFF,TGCGCCAGCAGCTGGACAGGGGCAAACACTGAAGCTTTCTTT
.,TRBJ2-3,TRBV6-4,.,CASSDVVRGGRGIGTDTQYF,TGTGCCAGCAGTGACGTAGTTAGGGGGGGCCGAGGTATAGGGACAGATACGCAGTATTTT
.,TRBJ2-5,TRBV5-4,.,CASSWFRQLEETQYF,TGTGCCAGCAGCTGGTTTCGACAGTTGGAAGAGACCCAGTACTTC
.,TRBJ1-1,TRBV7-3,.,CASSLQGGGTEAFF,TGTGCCAGCAGCTTACAGGGAGGGGGCACTGAAGCTTTCTTT
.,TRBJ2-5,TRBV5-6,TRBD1,CASSGTGLEETQYF,TGTGCCAGCAGCGGGACAGGGTTGGAAGAGACCCAGTACTTC
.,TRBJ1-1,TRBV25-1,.,CASSETQLMNTEAFF,TGTGCCAGCAGTGAAACCCAGCTCATGAACACTGAAGCTTTCTTT
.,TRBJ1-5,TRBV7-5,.,CVRSLEARCNQPQHF,TGTGTCAGAAGCTTGGAGGCTCGGTGCAATCAGCCCCAGCATTTT
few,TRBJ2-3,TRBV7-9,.,CASSSRTLNRDTQYF,TGTGCCAGCAGCTCTCGGACACTCAATAGGGATACGCAGTATTTT
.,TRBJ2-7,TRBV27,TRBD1,CASSTGTGYEQYF,TGTGCCAGCAGCACCGGGACAGGCTACGAGCAGTACTTC
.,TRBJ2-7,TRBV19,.,CASSIAGSFPYEQYF,TGTGCCAGTAGTATAGCAGGCTCTTTCCCCTACGAGCAGTACTTC
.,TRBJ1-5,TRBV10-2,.,CASSENTGPQHF,TGCGCCAGCAGTGAAAATACCGGGCCCCAGCATTTT
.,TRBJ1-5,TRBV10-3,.,CAISAGAQGNQPQHF,TGTGCCATCAGCGCTGGGGCGCAGGGCAATCAGCCCCAGCATTTT
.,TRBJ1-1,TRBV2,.,CAIVPLNTEAFF,TGTGCCATCGTACCCTTGAACACTGAAGCTTTCTTT
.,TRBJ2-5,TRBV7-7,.,CASSQRGRGFLAETQYF,TGTGCCAGCAGCCAAAGGGGGCGGGGCTTCTTAGCAGAGACCCAGTACTTC
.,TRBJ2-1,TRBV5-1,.,CASSIQGGFEQFF,TGCGCCAGCAGCATCCAAGGGGGTTTTGAGCAGTTCTTC
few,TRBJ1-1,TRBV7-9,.,CASHREVTEAFF,TGTGCCAGCCACAGGGAAGTCACTGAAGCTTTCTTT
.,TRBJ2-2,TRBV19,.,CASIGGAANTGELFF,TGTGCCAGTATAGGCGGCGCGGCGAACACCGGGGAGCTGTTTTTT